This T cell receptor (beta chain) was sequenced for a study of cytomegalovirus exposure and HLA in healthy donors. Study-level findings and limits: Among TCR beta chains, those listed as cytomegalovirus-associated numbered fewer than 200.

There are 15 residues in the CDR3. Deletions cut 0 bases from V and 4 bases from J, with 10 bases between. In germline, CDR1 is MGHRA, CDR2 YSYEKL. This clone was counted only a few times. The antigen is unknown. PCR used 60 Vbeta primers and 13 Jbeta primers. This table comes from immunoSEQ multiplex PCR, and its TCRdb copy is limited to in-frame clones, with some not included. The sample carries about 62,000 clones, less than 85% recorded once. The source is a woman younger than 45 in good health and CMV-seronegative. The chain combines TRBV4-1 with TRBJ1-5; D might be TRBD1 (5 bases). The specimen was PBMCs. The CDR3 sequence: CASSQDDSLNQPQHF. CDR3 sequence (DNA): TGCGCCAGCAGCCAAGACGACAGCCTGAATCAGCCCCAGCATTTT.